What follows are 28 T cell receptor beta chains derived from one specimen sequenced in a study of tumor and adjacent non-tumor tissue in lung cancer. The template was RNA from unsorted bulk tissue. Distant lung tissue was collected more than 3 cm away from the tumor edge. The library came from three nested PCR rounds adapted from ARM-PCR protocols. Each CDR3 protein is one row after TCRdb ran MiXCR on the multiplex PCR reads. The repertoire holds tens of thousands of distinct CDR3 sequences, 60% to 70% seen once, with around a fifth in the top ten. The sample comprised distant non-tumor lung tissue. Receptors were obtained from a woman aged 40 to 49 with non-small cell lung cancer.

A word on this clonotype: This sequence may be a read error, since a much larger clone differs from it by one base. The rearrangement links TRBV7-9 to TRBJ1-3, with 7 bases lining up with TRBD1. CDR1 SEHNR and CDR2 FQNEAQ come from the germline V gene (reference sequence). The CDR3 loop spans 15 amino acids. The CDR3 DNA reads TGTACCAGCAGCTCGGGACAGAGCTCTGGAAACACCATATATTTT. Translation gives CTSSSGQSSGNTIYF.

This clonotype has at least ten counts. This chain links TRBV30 with TRBJ2-6; either TRBD1 or TRBD2 may supply D (5 bases each). The CDR3 is made up of 13 amino acids. Germline V CDR1 and CDR2: GTSNPN, SVGIG (reference sequence). Trimming left V 5 bases short and J 0 bases short, with 5 bases between. This chain's CDR3 is CAWGTSGANVLTF. The CDR3 nucleotides are TGTGCCTGGGGGACCTCTGGGGCCAACGTCCTGACTTTC.

Concerning this clonotype itself: A junction boundary mismatches the germline segment, possibly from a read error. V gene TRBV11-2 combines with J gene TRBJ2-2, with D perhaps TRBD2 (5 bases). The germline CDR1 and CDR2 sequences are SGHAT and FQNNGV. CDR3 length: 15 amino acids. The CDR3 loop reads CASGRHPEPTGELFF. The CDR3 DNA is TGTGCCAGTGGACGCCACCCGGAACCCACCGGGGAGTTGTTTTTT.

Remarks on this clonotype: Since a much larger clone is just one base distant, this may be a read error. CDR3 coding DNA: TGCAGTGCTACGACAGGTTTGGGTGAAAAACTGTTTTTT. Protein sequence: CSATTGLGEKLFF. The genes are TRBV20-1 and TRBJ1-4; perhaps TRBD1 as D (6 bases). The CDR3 totals 13 residues. Germline V lookup: CDR1 DFQATT, CDR2 SNEGSKA (reference sequence). V was pared by 4 bases and J by 7 bases, with 13 bases between.

The rearrangement links TRBV11-2 to TRBJ1-6; weak D call: TRBD1 (5 bases). CDR1 and CDR2 (germline): SGHAT, FQNNGV. Trimming cost V 4 bases and J 11 bases, with 24 bases left between them. The CDR3 totals 17 residues. As DNA, the CDR3 is TGTGCCAGCAGCTCAACATTAGGGGCAAACGGGAGTACACCCCTCCACTTT. As protein: CASSSTLGANGSTPLHF.

In the case of this clonotype: One end of the junction does not line up with germline, which may come from a read error. The V call is TRBV4-1, the J call TRBJ2-1; unclear D gene. The CDR3 has 13 amino acids. Germline V CDR1 and CDR2: MGHRA, YSYEKL. The CDR3 bases are TGCGCCAGCAGTCTGCAGGCCTACAATGAGCAGTTATTC. Residues: CASSLQAYNEQLF.

As concerns this clonotype: One base away lies a much larger clone, so this may be a sequencing read error. The chain couples TRBV7-8 to TRBJ1-4; TRBD1 aligns across 9 bases. Germline V gene data show CDR1 as SGHVS and CDR2 as FQNEAQ. V gave up 5 bases and J gave up 7 bases; unmatched junction bases: 11. The CDR3 is 16 residues long. CDR3 nucleotide sequence: TGTGCCAGCAGCGCAAGCGTACAGGGGGCGGGTGAAAAACTGTTTTTT. It encodes CASSASVQGAGEKLFF.

This rearrangement joins TRBV20-1 to TRBJ2-5; D possibly corresponds to TRBD2 (6 bases). V was trimmed by 6 bases and J by 9 bases, leaving 14 bases between them. Germline V gene lookup returns CDR1 DFQATT and CDR2 SNEGSKA (reference sequence). The CDR3 runs 11 residues. The CDR3 sequence: CSANTRLAQYF. The CDR3, as DNA: TGCAGTGCAAACACCAGACTAGCCCAGTACTTC.

V usage is TRBV5-1 and J usage is TRBJ1-2; the D gene is possibly TRBD1 (6 bases). V was shortened by 7 bases and J by 7 bases, with 20 bases between the two germline ends. CDR3 length equals 14 residues. CDR1 is SGHRS, CDR2 YFSETQ, per germline. In nucleotides, the CDR3 is TGCGCCAGCGGCCCTGAAACCGGGGGCCGTGGCTACACCTTC. Translating gives CASGPETGGRGYTF. Full variable domain (remainder filled in from reference TRBV5-1 and TRBJ1-2): KAGVTQTPRYLIKTRGQQVTLSCSPISGHRSVSWYQQTPGQGLQFLFEYFSETQRNKGNFPGRFSGRQFSNSRSEMNVSTLELGDSALYLCASGPETGGRGYTFGSGTRLTVV.

The table lists this clonotype with many counts. V gene TRBV29-1 combines with J gene TRBJ2-5; 8 positions agree with TRBD1. CDR1 and CDR2 (germline): SQVTM, ANQGSEA. The V and J ends lost 3 bases and 3 bases, in that order; junction bases with no gene match: 3. This CDR3 comprises 13 residues. The CDR3 region has the DNA TGCAGCGTTGACAGGGGGCGGGAAGAGACCCAGTACTTC. Its translation is CSVDRGREETQYF. Drawing the rest from reference TRBV29-1 and TRBJ2-5, the complete variable domain is SAVISQKPSRDICQRGTSLTIQCQVDSQVTMMFWYRQQPGQSLTLIATANQGSEATYESGFVIDKFPISRPNLTFSTLTVSNMSPEDSSIYLCSVDRGREETQYFGPGTRLLVL.

As for this clonotype: Relative to the germline gene, one junction end is altered; a read error may explain this. V usage is TRBV12-3 or TRBV12-4 and J usage is TRBJ2-1; 15 bases fit TRBD2. The CDR3 totals 16 residues. CDR3 bases: TGTGCCAGCAGGAGGACTAGCGGGGGGGCCGGGAATGTGCAGTTATTC. Its protein is CASRRTSGGAGNVQLF.

About this clonotype itself: A much larger clone differs from this one at a single base, so this may be a read error. V usage is TRBV20-1 and J usage is TRBJ2-3, with a possible D match to TRBD1 (6 bases). The germline V gene encodes CDR1 DFQATT and CDR2 SNEGSKA (reference sequence). There are 13 residues in the CDR3. Here the CDR3 reads CGATTGWSDTQYF. The CDR3 DNA reads as TGCGGTGCTACCACAGGGTGGTCAGATACGCAGTATTTT.

In the case of this clonotype: The junction departs from germline at one end; a sequencing error may be responsible. V gene TRBV20-1 combines with J gene TRBJ2-7; D gene uncertain. The CDR3 is made up of 13 amino acids. Germline values: CDR1 DFQATT, CDR2 SNEGSKA (reference sequence). CDR3: CSADRCDSYELYF. The CDR3 coding sequence is TGCAGTGCTGACCGATGTGACTCCTACGAGCTGTACTTC.

Points on this clonotype: A much larger clone lies one base from this, so it may be a read error. The chain is built from TRBV28 and TRBJ2-7; 7 bases are shared with TRBD2. CDR3 length: 11 residues. Germline CDR1 and CDR2: MDHEN and SYDVKM. This CDR3 is CDSSPGLQQYF. CDR3 nucleotides: TGTGACAGCAGCCCGGGACTACAGCAGTACTTC.

Concerning this clonotype itself: A much larger clonotype is one base distant, so this may be a read error. The V call is TRBV6-6, the J call TRBJ2-4; possible D gene TRBD2, 6 bases. The CDR3 has 17 residues. Germline lookup yields CDR1 MNHNY and CDR2 SVGAGI (reference sequence). The CDR3 reads CASSYEGRAGNKSIQYF. The CDR3 DNA sequence: TGTGCCAGCAGTTACGAGGGAAGGGCGGGGAACAAAAGCATTCAGTACTTC.

As concerns this clonotype: A much larger clone sits a single nucleotide away, making a read error possible. The J gene is TRBJ2-3, the V gene TRBV6-1, with D maybe TRBD2 (5 bases). The CDR3 contains 13 residues. Trimming pared 11 bases from V and 2 bases from J, leaving 14 bases between. Germline V gives CDR1 MNHNS, CDR2 SASEGT. The CDR3 is CAPGISDTDTQYF. In DNA, the CDR3 is TGTGCCCCGGGGATCTCTGACACAGATACGCAGTATTTT.

This chain joins TRBV6-6 and TRBJ2-6; TRBD2 matches 9 bases. V was pared by 2 bases and J by 2 bases, with 1 base of the junction left unmatched. Looked up from germline, CDR1 is MNHNY and CDR2 is SVGAGI (reference sequence). The CDR3 sequence is 16 residues long. The CDR3 DNA reads as TGTGCCAGCAGTTACGCGGGAGGGGCTGGGGCCAACGTCCTGACTTTC. Residues: CASSYAGGAGANVLTF.

This clonotype was found many times. The rearrangement links TRBV5-1 to TRBJ1-6; unclear D gene. The CDR3 is 14 residues long. V lost 5 bases and J 0 bases, leaving 6 bases between the germline ends. Germline CDR1 reads SGHRS; CDR2 reads YFSETQ. In DNA form, the CDR3 reads TGCGCCAGCAGAAGTCCCTCCTATAATTCACCCCTCCACTTT. Its protein is CASRSPSYNSPLHF.

This clonotype has more than one count but fewer than ten. A read error may be the cause here, since a much bigger clone is one base away. The rearrangement joins TRBV12-3 or TRBV12-4 to TRBJ1-1; D unclear. This CDR3 has 15 amino acids. V was trimmed by 5 bases and J by 11 bases, leaving 24 bases between them. The CDR3 region has the DNA TGTGCCAGCAGTCCCCCCGGGGTTACCACTCATGAGGCTTTCTTT. This encodes CASSPPGVTTHEAFF.

The rearrangement links TRBV11-2 to TRBJ1-6, with D maybe TRBD1 (5 bases). Per the germline V gene, CDR1 is SGHAT and CDR2 is FQNNGV. Trimming cost V 5 bases and J 9 bases, with 14 bases left between them. The CDR3 has 14 amino acids. This CDR3 is CASSLAGDSSPLHF. CDR3 DNA: TGTGCCAGCAGCCTGGCTGGAGACAGTTCACCCCTCCACTTT.

Turning to this clonotype: This sequence may be a read error, since a much larger clone differs from it by one base. J is TRBJ2-5 and V is TRBV5-1; the D is unclear. This CDR3 region has 15 residues. The germline V gene has CDR1 SGHRS and CDR2 YFSETQ. The chain's CDR3 is CASRFNGPEIETQYF. CDR3 in DNA: TGCGCCAGCCGCTTCAACGGGCCAGAGATTGAGACCCAGTACTTC.

About this clonotype: The CDR3 does not end in the conserved phenylalanine or tryptophan, so this is likely a read error. V usage is TRBV10-2 and J usage is TRBJ2-7, with 10 bases fitting TRBD2. The CDR3 has 14 amino acids. V lost 7 bases and J lost 6; bases outside the gene matches: 9. The V gene's germline CDR1 is WSHSY and CDR2 SAAADI. CDR3 DNA sequence: TGCGCCAGCAAACTGACGCCTAGCGGGGGCGAGCAGTACTTA. Its protein is CASKLTPSGGEQYL.

As concerns this clonotype: One base away lies a much larger clone, so this may be a sequencing read error. The genes are TRBV20-1 and TRBJ2-1; a possible D gene is TRBD2 (5 bases). CDR1 DFQATT and CDR2 SNEGSKA come from the germline V gene (reference sequence). The CDR3 runs to 14 residues. CDR3 sequence (DNA): TGCAGAGCCGCCCCCTTTACAGCGGACAATGAGCAGTTCTTC. This gives the protein CRAAPFTADNEQFF.

In regard to this clonotype: Given a much more abundant clone one base away, this may be a read error. This CDR3 reads CASSKGNQSQHF. The CDR3 nucleotides read TGTGCCAGCAGTAAGGGGAATCAGTCCCAGCATTTT. This chain links TRBV6-5 with TRBJ1-5; weak D call: TRBD1 (5 bases). Looked up from germline, CDR1 is MNHEY and CDR2 is SVGAGI. This CDR3 comprises 12 residues.

The chain joins TRBV6-4 to TRBJ2-1; 10 positions match TRBD2. Germline CDR1 and CDR2: MRHNA and SNTAGT. This CDR3 has 15 residues. After removal of 2 bases from V and 8 bases from J, the junction contained 6 bases not matched to a gene. CDR3 sequence (DNA): TGTGCCAGCAGTGACAGCGGGGGGGAAGTCTATGAGCAGTTCTTC. It specifies CASSDSGGEVYEQFF.

This clonotype was counted once. One end of the junction fails to match germline, which may point to a read error. The rearrangement uses TRBV4-2 and TRBJ2-7, with 7 bases fitting TRBD2. Looked up from germline, CDR1 is LGHNA and CDR2 is YNFKEQ. This CDR3 spans 16 amino acids. The CDR3 reads CVSSQATSVPSHEQYF. The DNA for the CDR3 is TGTGTCAGCAGCCAAGCCACTAGCGTCCCTTCACACGAGCAGTACTTC.

Ten or more counts support this clonotype. A much larger clone sits a single nucleotide away, making a read error possible. CDR3 loop: CVISESVGFWNEQFF. Written as DNA, the CDR3 is TGTGTCATCAGTGAGTCCGTAGGATTTTGGAATGAGCAGTTCTTC. The chain uses TRBV10-3 and TRBJ2-1; D ambiguous. This CDR3 spans 15 amino acids. The germline gives CDR1 ENHRY, CDR2 SYGVKD.

The chain employs TRBV20-1 and TRBJ2-3, with TRBD2 matching over 10 bases. V lost 7 bases, J lost 2 bases, and 15 bases stayed unmatched. CDR1 is DFQATT and CDR2 is SNEGSKA in the germline V gene (reference sequence). The CDR3 totals 17 residues. The CDR3 region is CSVPRTSGLIHTDTQYF. The CDR3 DNA is TGCAGTGTGCCCCGGACTAGCGGTCTAATACACACAGATACGCAGTATTTT.